The sequence of this TCR beta chain was determined in a study of regulatory T cells in long-lasting Graves disease. Combining iRepertoire HTBI primers with Arm-PCR of CDR3 regions, the authors built TCR beta libraries. TCRdb used MiXCR to reprocess the multiplex PCR reads, holding one entry per CDR3 protein. The sample contains some 320,000 distinct CDR3 sequences, approximately 20% of which appear only once. V gave up 1 base and J gave up 0 bases, with 11 bases separating them. CDR1 SGHAT and CDR2 FQNNGV come from the germline V gene. The CDR3 is 16 residues long. Documented time point: newly diagnosed GD, antithyroid drugs for less than 3 months. Isolated PBMC RNA provided the starting material for the TCR library. In its sample, this clonotype was seen a few times.

The rearrangement links TRBV11-2 to TRBJ2-3; the D is unclear. The source was peripheral blood mononuclear cells (PBMCs), collected at new diagnosis, from a patient treated with antithyroid drugs. The receptor was derived from a female donor with Graves disease. CDR3 bases: TGTGCCAGCAGCTTAGTCTTCCCTATTAGCACAGATACGCAGTATTTT. This translates into CASSLVFPISTDTQYF.